This TCR beta chain was observed in a study of T cell responses to AZD1222 COVID-19 vaccine. In the study overall: Recipients boosted at about 4 weeks or about 12 weeks are pooled.

Notes on the study in general: The study reported that nearly half of spike-specific TCRs target unmutated variant regions. Among vaccine-associated CD4 TCRs, coverage spanned spike, with dominance at 160-218 and 743-854. The study identified only a handful of AZD1222 recipients as seropositive at baseline.

The count of this clone is one. Its antigen remains unknown. The assay was immunoSEQ multiplex PCR, and TCRdb's table has in-frame clones only and misses some. The sample includes 100,000 to 150,000 clones, over 90% seen only once; the top ten take around 5.9%. The TCR originated in an adult in good health. This sample comprised peripheral blood, obtained on day 0 of AZD1222 vaccination.

CDR3 residues: CASSLVAAAYNSPLHF. CDR3 bases: TGTGCCAGCAGCTTAGTGGCAGCCGCCTATAATTCACCCCTCCACTTT. The genes are TRBV11-2 and TRBJ1-6; the D is unclear. Trimming removed 1 base at V and 2 bases at J, with 9 bases between. Germline CDR1 reads SGHAT; CDR2 reads FQNNGV. The CDR3 is made up of 16 amino acids.